This T cell receptor beta chain was recorded in a study of CD8 T cells in ankylosing spondylitis listed by TCRdb under 2017. At the level of the whole study: T cell receptor beta repertoires were profiled in healthy donors and ankylosing spondylitis patients so that disease-linked TCR variants could be found. The whole study cohort included 108 healthy donors and 25 or so ankylosing spondylitis patients. Peripheral blood was sampled, and synovial fluid was additionally collected from ankylosing spondylitis patients.

Measured from the cysteine to the phenylalanine, the CDR3 is 15 residues long. Here the CDR3 DNA is all that survives: 45 bases in frame from base 1. A distance of 9 bases separates the germline ends of V and J, which lose 2 bases and 1 base respectively. CDR1 and CDR2 were assigned from the germline V gene (reference sequence) as LNHNV and YYDKDF. The sample was run on an Illumina HiSeq 2500. TCR beta libraries were prepared by quantitative 5'-RACE with molecular barcodes. The paper's data handling went like this. To identify disease-linked TCR variants, a new computational method was used, one built on a probabilistic model of VDJ rearrangement. TCRdb trimmed public reads at Q25 via fastp, called clones via MiXCR and kept in-frame beta chains. Rows are unified per CDR3 protein, each entry keeping the most common DNA and genes. The authors' filters were not applied to this entry. This sample lists 200,000 or so distinct CDR3 sequences; about 20% were detected once. The ten largest clones capture around 4.7% of the sample.

Beyond this particular receptor, the publication reports: The disease-linked clones had a CD8+ phenotype and were found at relatively low frequencies in peripheral blood. Blood from ankylosing spondylitis patients appeared to be characterized by a TCR beta motif composed of 7 to 9 highly homologous amino acid variants. Some of the motif variants had been reported before in the synovial fluid and blood of reactive arthritis patients, a finding that suggests common disease-initiation mechanisms. According to the report, matched synovial fluid samples from ankylosing spondylitis patients were significantly enriched for the disease-linked clones.

This clonotype was counted at least ten times. Its antigen remains undetermined. No base-level quality is on record; no much larger clone is a single base apart. The chain is encoded by TRBV15 joined to TRBJ2-1, with no reliable assignment of the D segment. This receptor was taken from a male donor under 30 with ankylosing spondylitis or in good health (not recorded which). Donor details come from another sample of the same person, matched by shared clones. The specimen sequenced was blood, either unsorted or a sorted T cell fraction (not recorded which). DNA sequence: TGTGCCACCAGCAGACCTGGTGGGTCCTACAATGAGCAGTTCTTC. It specifies CATSRPGGSYNEQFF.